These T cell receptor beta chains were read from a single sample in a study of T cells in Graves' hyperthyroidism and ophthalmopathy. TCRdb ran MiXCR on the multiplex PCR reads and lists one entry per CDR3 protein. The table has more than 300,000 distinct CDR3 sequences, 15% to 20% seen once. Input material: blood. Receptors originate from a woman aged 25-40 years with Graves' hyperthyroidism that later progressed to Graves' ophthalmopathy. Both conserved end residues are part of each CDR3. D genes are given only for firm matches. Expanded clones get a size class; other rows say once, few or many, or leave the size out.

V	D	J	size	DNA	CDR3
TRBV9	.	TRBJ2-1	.	TGTGCCAGCAGCGTAGGGGGGGGCCCCCCTCAAGTTAATGAGCAGTTCTTC	CASSVGGGPPQVNEQFF
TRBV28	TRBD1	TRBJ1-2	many	TGTGCCAGCAGAACTAGGGACAGGGAACGTTACGGCTACACCTTC	CASRTRDRERYGYTF
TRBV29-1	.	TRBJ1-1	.	TGCAGCGTTGAAATTAGACGGGGGGGAGACACTGAAGCTTTCTTT	CSVEIRRGGDTEAFF
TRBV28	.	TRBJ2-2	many	TGTGCCAGCAGCCGCAGGCGGGCCGGGGAGCTGTTTTTT	CASSRRRAGELFF
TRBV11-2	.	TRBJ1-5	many	TGTGCCAGCAGCTCCAACAGGAATCAGCCCCAGCATTTT	CASSSNRNQPQHF
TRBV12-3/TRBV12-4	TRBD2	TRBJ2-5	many	TGTGCCAGCAGTACCTCTAGCGGGAGAAAGACCCAGTACTTC	CASSTSSGRKTQYF
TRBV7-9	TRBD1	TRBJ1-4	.	TGTGCCAGCACCAAATGGACAGGAGGGGATGAAAAACTGTTTTTT	CASTKWTGGDEKLFF
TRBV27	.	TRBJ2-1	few	TGTGCCAGCAGTTTTTTCCCCTCCAGACAGTACAATGAGCAGTTCTTC	CASSFFPSRQYNEQFF
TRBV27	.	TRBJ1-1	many	TGTGCCAGCAGAACCACGGTTCTGGGCACTGAAGCTTTCTTT	CASRTTVLGTEAFF
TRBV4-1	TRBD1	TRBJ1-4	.	TGCGCCAGCAGCCCCTCCCGACCCGGGACAGGGAGCTTTAATGAAACACTGTTTTTT	CASSPSRPGTGSFNETLFF
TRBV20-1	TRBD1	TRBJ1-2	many	TGCAGTGCTGACCTCGGACAGGGAGACGCTAACTATGGCTACACCTTC	CSADLGQGDANYGYTF
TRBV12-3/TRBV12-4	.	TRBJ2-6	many	TGTGCCAGCAGTTTAGGGCTAGGGTCTGGGGCCAACGTCCTGACTTTC	CASSLGLGSGANVLTF
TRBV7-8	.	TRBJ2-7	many	TGTGCCAGCAGCTTACGGGCCCGGAACAGAATCTCCTACGAGCAGTACTTC	CASSLRARNRISYEQYF
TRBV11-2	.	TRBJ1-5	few	TGTGCCAGCAGCTTATACGGGATTAATCAGCCCCAGCATTTT	CASSLYGINQPQHF
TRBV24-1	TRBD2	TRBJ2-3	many	TGTGCCACCAGTGATCCCGCGACTAGCGGGGCTACAGATACGCAGTATTTT	CATSDPATSGATDTQYF
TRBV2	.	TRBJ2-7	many	TGTGCCAGCAGTGAATTTCGACAGGCGAAACCCTACGAGCAGTACTTC	CASSEFRQAKPYEQYF
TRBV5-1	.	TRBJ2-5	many	TGCGCCAGCAGCTTGACAGGGAGGGCAGAGACCCAGTACTTC	CASSLTGRAETQYF
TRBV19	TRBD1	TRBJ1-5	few	TGTGCCAGTAGTCCGGGACAGTACGTCCGGGTGCCCCAGCATTTT	CASSPGQYVRVPQHF
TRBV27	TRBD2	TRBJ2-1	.	TGTGCCAGCACTCAGACTAGCGGGAGATTTGGCAATGAGCAGTTCTTC	CASTQTSGRFGNEQFF
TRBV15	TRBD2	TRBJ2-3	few	TGTGCCACCAGCAGAGATTCCGGGGGGAACACAGATACGCAGTATTTT	CATSRDSGGNTDTQYF
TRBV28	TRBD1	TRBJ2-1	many	TGTGCCAGCAGTGCCAGACAGGGGGCGAAGGACAATGAGCAGTTCTTC	CASSARQGAKDNEQFF
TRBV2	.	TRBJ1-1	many	TGTGCCAGCAGTGGCCGCTCCGGGGCTGAAGCTTTCTTT	CASSGRSGAEAFF
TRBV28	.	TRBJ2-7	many	TGTGCCAGCAGTTCACAGGATGAACTCTACGAGCAGTACTTC	CASSSQDELYEQYF
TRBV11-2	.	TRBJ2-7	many	TGTGCCAGCAGCCTACTGACAGGTTTGTTCTCCTACGAGCAGTACTTC	CASSLLTGLFSYEQYF
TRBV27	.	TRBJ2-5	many	TGTGCCAGCAGTTTTGTAGGGGGGAGCCAGTACTTC	CASSFVGGSQYF
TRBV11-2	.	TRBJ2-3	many	TGTGCCAGCAGCTTAGCGCTCCCAGATACGCAGTATTTT	CASSLALPDTQYF
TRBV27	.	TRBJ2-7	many	TGTGCCAGCAGTTTATCCCCAGACGTCCGCTACGAGCAGTACTTC	CASSLSPDVRYEQYF
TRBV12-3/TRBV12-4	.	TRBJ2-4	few	TGTGCCAGCAGTCCGGTAGCCAAAAACATTCAGTACTTC	CASSPVAKNIQYF
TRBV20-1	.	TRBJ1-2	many	TGCAGTGCCAAACGGTATCAGTTTTATGGCTACACCTTC	CSAKRYQFYGYTF
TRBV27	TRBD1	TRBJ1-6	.	TGTGCCAGCAGGACAGGGAGTTCACCCCTCCACTTT	CASRTGSSPLHF
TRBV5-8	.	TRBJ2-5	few	TGTGCCAGCAACCGTGGAATGGGAGAGACCCAGTACTTC	CASNRGMGETQYF
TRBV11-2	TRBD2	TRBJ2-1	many	TGTGCCAGCAGCCGTAGCGGGGGGACCTACAATGAGCAGTTCTTC	CASSRSGGTYNEQFF
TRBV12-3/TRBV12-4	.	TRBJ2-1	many	TGTGCCAGCAGTCCCGAGTTTGGCTACAATGAGCAGTTCTTC	CASSPEFGYNEQFF
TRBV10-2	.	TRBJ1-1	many	TGCGCCAGCAGTACACAGCGGTTGCCTACTGAAGCTTTCTTT	CASSTQRLPTEAFF
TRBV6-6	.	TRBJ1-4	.	TGTGCCAGCAGTTACTCGAGAGGGTTACAGAATGAAAAACTGTTTTTT	CASSYSRGLQNEKLFF
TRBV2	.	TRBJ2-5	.	TGTGCCAGTCGACCTCCTGGGCCTGAGACCCAGTACTTC	CASRPPGPETQYF
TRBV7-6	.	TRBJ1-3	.	TGTGCCAGCAGCTTAGGTGGCAGCTTTTCTGGAAACACCATATATTTT	CASSLGGSFSGNTIYF
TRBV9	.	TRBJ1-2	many	TGTGCCAGCAGCGTAGATCTGCTACCTAACTATGGCTACACCTTC	CASSVDLLPNYGYTF
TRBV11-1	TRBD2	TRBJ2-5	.	TGTGCCAGCAGCCATCCTAGCGGGGGGGCTGTAGAGACCCAGTACTTC	CASSHPSGGAVETQYF
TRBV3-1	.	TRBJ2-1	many	TGTGCCAGCAGCCAGGGATCGGAAGGCTCGAGACAGTTCTTC	CASSQGSEGSRQFF
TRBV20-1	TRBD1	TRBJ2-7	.	TGCAGTGCTGAGGACAGGGCTTCCTCCTACGAGCAGTACTTC	CSAEDRASSYEQYF
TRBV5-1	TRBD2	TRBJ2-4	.	TGCGCCAGCAGCTTAGGGACTAGCGGGCCGATAAAAAACATTCAGTACTTC	CASSLGTSGPIKNIQYF
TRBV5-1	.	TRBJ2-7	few	TGCGCCAGCAGCTTTCAGACAGGCTCCTACGAGCAGTACTTC	CASSFQTGSYEQYF
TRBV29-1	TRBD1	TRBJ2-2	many	TGCAGCGTTGCGACACAGGGGACGAACACCGGGGAGCTGTTTTTT	CSVATQGTNTGELFF
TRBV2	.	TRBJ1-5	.	TGTGCCAGCACCCGGGGGGGCCCTAGCAATCAGCCCCAGCATTTT	CASTRGGPSNQPQHF
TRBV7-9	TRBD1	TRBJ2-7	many	TGTGCCAGCAGCTTAGGACAGGGATTCTACGAGCAGTACTTC	CASSLGQGFYEQYF
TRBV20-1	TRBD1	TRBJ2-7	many	TGCAGTGCCCTGGGACAGGGGGACGTCTACGAGCAGTACTTC	CSALGQGDVYEQYF
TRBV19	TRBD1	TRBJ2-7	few	TGTGCCAGTAGTCCCCAGGACAGGGTAGGTTTCGACGAGCAGTACTTC	CASSPQDRVGFDEQYF
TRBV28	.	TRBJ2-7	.	TGTGCCAGCAGGCCACAGGGGGACTACTACGAGCAGTACTTC	CASRPQGDYYEQYF
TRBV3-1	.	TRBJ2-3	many	TGTGCCAGCAGCCATGTCTTCGGGGAGTCTGGCACAGATACGCAGTATTTT	CASSHVFGESGTDTQYF
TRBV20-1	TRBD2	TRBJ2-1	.	TGCAGTGCCAGGGGGGAGGAGACTAGCGGATATGAGCAGTTCTTC	CSARGEETSGYEQFF
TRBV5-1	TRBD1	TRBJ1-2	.	TGCGCCAGCAGCTTGGCAGGGGGCACGGGCTACACCTTC	CASSLAGGTGYTF